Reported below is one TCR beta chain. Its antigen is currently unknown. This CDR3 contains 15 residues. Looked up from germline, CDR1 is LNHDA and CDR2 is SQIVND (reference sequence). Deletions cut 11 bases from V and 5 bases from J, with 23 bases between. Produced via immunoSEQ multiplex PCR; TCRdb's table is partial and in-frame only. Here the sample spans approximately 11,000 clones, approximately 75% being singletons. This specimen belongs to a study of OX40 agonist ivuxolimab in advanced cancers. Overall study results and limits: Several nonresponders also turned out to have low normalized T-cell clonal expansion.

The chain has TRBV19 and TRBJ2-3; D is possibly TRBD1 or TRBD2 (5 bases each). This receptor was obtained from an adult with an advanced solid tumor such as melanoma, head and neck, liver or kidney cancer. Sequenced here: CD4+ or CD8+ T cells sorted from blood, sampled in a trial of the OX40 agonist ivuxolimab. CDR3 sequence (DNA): TGTGCCTTCCCACTTATACCCGGGGCCGTAGATACGCAGTATTTT. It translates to CAFPLIPGAVDTQYF.